Sequencing of this T cell receptor (beta chain) was carried out in a study of control samples from healthy donors and cancer patients. Profiling relied on immunoSEQ multiplex PCR, and the TCRdb table lists in-frame clones only, not all of them. Counted here are roughly 140,000 clones, about 94% occurring once; the ten biggest clones make up 2.4%. The sequencing input was blood. The receptor was isolated from a man aged 50-59 years in good health.

CDR3 sequence: CASSPASSSNYGYTF. The CDR3 nucleotides read TGTGCCAGCTCACCGGCGTCCAGCTCCAACTATGGCTACACCTTC. This chain joins TRBV18 and TRBJ1-2; no clear D. This CDR3 has 15 residues. Trimming shortened V by 3 bases and J by 2 bases, and 13 bases separated the two germline ends. Germline V CDR1 and CDR2: KGHSH, LQKENI. The full variable domain, with the rest looked up from reference TRBV18 and TRBJ1-2, is NAGVMQNPRHLVRRRGQEARLRCSPMKGHSHVYWYRQLPEEGLKFMVYLQKENIIDESGMPKERFSAEFPKEGPSILRIQQVVRGDSAAYFCASSPASSSNYGYTFGSGTRLTVV.